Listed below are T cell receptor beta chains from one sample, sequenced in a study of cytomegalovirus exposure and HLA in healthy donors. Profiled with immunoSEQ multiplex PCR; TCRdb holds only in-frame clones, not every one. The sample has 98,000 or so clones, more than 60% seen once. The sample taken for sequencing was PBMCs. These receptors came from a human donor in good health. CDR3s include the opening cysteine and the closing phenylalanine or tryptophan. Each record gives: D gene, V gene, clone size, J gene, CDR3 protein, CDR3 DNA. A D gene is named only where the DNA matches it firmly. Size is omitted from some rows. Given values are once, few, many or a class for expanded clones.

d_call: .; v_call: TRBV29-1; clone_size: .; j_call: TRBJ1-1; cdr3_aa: CSVAHPVRITEAFF; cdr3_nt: TGCAGCGTCGCCCACCCGGTGAGGATCACTGAAGCTTTCTTT
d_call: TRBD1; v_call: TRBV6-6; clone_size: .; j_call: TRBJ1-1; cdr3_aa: CASNAGQGVTEAFF; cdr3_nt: TGTGCCAGCAACGCGGGACAGGGGGTCACTGAAGCTTTCTTT
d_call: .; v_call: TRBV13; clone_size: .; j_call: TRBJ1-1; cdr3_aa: CASSLNISPTEAFF; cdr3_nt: TGTGCCAGCAGCTTAAACATATCGCCCACTGAAGCTTTCTTT
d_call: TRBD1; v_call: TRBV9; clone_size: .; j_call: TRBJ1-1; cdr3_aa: CASSDHGTGNTEAFF; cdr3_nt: TGTGCCAGCAGCGACCACGGGACAGGGAACACTGAAGCTTTCTTT
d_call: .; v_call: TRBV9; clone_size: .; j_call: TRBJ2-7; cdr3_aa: CASSGGFGEQYF; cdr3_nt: TGTGCCAGCAGCGGAGGGTTTGGGGAGCAGTACTTC
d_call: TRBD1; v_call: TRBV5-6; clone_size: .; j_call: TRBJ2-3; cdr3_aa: CASSPLTDRFEDTQYF; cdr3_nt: TGTGCCAGCAGCCCCCTAACGGACAGGTTTGAGGATACGCAGTATTTT
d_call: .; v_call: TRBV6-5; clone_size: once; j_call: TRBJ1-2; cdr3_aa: CASSYSGGGAGYTF; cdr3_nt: TGTGCCAGCAGTTACTCGGGGGGTGGGGCTGGCTACACCTTC
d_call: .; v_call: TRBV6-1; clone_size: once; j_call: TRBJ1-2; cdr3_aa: CASSTLDTEYGYTF; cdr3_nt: TGTGCCAGCAGTACTTTGGACACGGAGTATGGCTACACCTTC
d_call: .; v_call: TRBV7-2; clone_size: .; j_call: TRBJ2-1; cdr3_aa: CASSPNGLGGNEQFF; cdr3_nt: TGTGCCAGCAGCCCCAACGGACTAGGGGGCAATGAGCAGTTCTTC
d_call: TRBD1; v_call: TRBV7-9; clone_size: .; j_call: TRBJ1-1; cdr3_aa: CASSRGLSMNTEAFF; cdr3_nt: TGTGCCAGCAGCAGGGGGCTTTCCATGAACACTGAAGCTTTCTTT
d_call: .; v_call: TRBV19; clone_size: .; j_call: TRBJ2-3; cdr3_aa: CASSISGRRGTDTQYF; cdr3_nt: TGTGCCAGTAGTATAAGTGGGCGGCGGGGTACAGATACGCAGTATTTT
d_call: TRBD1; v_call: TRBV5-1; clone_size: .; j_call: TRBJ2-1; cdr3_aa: CASSLVGTAYNEQFF; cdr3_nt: TGCGCCAGCAGCTTGGTTGGGACAGCCTACAATGAGCAGTTCTTC
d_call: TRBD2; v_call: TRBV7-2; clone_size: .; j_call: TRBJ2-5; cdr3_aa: CASASGSGRIQETQYF; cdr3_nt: TGTGCCAGCGCCTCCGGTAGCGGGAGGATCCAAGAGACCCAGTACTTC
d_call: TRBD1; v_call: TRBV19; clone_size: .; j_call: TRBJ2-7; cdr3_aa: CASSPQTGGSGEQYF; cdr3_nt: TGTGCCAGTAGTCCCCAGACAGGGGGCTCCGGCGAGCAGTACTTC
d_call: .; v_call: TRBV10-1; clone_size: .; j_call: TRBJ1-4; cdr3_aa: CASSESGANEKLFF; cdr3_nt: TGCGCCAGCAGTGAGTCAGGGGCTAATGAAAAACTGTTTTTT
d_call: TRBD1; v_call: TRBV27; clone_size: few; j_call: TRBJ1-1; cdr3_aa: CASSRDSFSTEAFF; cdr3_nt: TGTGCCAGCAGTCGGGACAGTTTTTCGACTGAAGCTTTCTTT
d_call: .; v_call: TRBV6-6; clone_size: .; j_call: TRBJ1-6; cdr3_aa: CASSYELSIVHF; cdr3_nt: TGTGCCAGCAGTTACGAGTTGAGTATCGTCCACTTT
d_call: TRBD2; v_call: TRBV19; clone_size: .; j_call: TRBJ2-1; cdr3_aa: CASSILLAGGNNEQFF; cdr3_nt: TGTGCCAGTAGTATCCTCCTAGCGGGAGGGAATAATGAGCAGTTCTTC
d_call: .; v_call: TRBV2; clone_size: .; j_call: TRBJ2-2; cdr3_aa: CASSETGSSAGELFF; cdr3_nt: TGTGCCAGCAGTGAAACCGGGAGCTCGGCCGGGGAGCTGTTTTTT
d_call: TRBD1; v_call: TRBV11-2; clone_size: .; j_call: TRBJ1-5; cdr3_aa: CASSGGQGVHQPQHF; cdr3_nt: TGTGCCAGCAGCGGGGGACAGGGGGTCCATCAGCCCCAGCATTTT
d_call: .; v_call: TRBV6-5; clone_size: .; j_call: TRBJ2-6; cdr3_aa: CASRKLSSGANVLTF; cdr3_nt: TGTGCCAGCAGGAAATTGAGCTCTGGGGCCAACGTCCTGACTTTC
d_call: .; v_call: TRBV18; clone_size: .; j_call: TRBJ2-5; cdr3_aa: CASSPLPPPTTTETQYF; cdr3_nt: TGTGCCAGCTCACCGCTCCCCCCGCCAACGACTACTGAGACCCAGTACTTC